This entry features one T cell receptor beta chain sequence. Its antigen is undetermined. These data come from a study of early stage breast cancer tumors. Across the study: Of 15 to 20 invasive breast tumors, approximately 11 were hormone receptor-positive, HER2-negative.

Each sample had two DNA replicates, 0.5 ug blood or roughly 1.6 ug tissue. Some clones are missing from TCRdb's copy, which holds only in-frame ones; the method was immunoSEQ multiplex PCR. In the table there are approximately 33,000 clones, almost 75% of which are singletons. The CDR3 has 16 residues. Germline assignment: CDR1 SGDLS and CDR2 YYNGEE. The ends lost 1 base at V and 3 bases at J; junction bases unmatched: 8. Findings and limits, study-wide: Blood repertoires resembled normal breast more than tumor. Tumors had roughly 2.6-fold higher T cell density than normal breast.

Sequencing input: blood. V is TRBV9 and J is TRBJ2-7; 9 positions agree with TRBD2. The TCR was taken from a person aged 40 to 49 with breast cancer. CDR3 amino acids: CASSVRAGGKIYEQYF. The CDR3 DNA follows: TGTGCCAGCAGCGTACGAGCGGGAGGAAAGATCTACGAGCAGTACTTC.